This is a list of T cell receptor beta chains from one sample in a study of human T cells and chemical hapten exposure. MiXCR, applied by TCRdb to the RACE reads, yields one record per CDR3 protein. The sample contains 50,000 or so distinct CDR3 sequences, approximately 9.9% of which appear only once. The sequencing used whole blood, collected in connection with sensitization to the hapten diphenylcyclopropenone (DPC). The receptor source for this set is a woman aged 40 to 50 with alopecia areata. Some clones in this sample may be carry-over from other donors' samples. Each CDR3 is given with its conserved first and last residue. A D gene is named only where the DNA matches it firmly. Some rows mark clone size as missing; the rest say once, few, many or name a class of expanded clone.

d_call clone_size j_call v_call cdr3_nt cdr3_aa
- - TRBJ2-1 TRBV7-9 TGTGCCAGCAGCTTAGTACGGGGGCCCTACAATGAGCAGTTCTTC CASSLVRGPYNEQFF
- few TRBJ1-5 TRBV18 TGTGCCAGCTCACCAGAAGGGGGGAATCAGCCCCAGCATTTT CASSPEGGNQPQHF
- many TRBJ2-6 TRBV29-1 TGCAGCGTTGAAGATACCGGCAGGGGTTCAGGGGCCAACGTCCTGACTTTC CSVEDTGRGSGANVLTF
- - TRBJ1-5 TRBV5-5 TGTGCCAGCAGCTTGGAGTGGGGGCAGCCCCAGCATTTT CASSLEWGQPQHF
- - TRBJ2-7 TRBV4-3 TGCGCCAGCAGCCCACGGACAGCCGACGTGTGGTACGAGCAGTACTTC CASSPRTADVWYEQYF
TRBD2 - TRBJ2-5 TRBV2 TGTGCCAGCGGCGGGGGGCCCAGGGAGTACTTC CASGGGPREYF
- many TRBJ1-1 TRBV7-9 TGTGCCAGCAGCTTAGCCTTGGGGTCGATTGAAGCTTTCTTT CASSLALGSIEAFF
- once TRBJ2-7 TRBV28 TGTGCCATAGAAGGAGAGAGCTCCTACGAGCAGTACTTC CAIEGESSYEQYF
- many TRBJ2-1 TRBV7-2 TGTGCCAGCACCCTAGACTTTGAGCAGTTCTTC CASTLDFEQFF
TRBD1 many TRBJ2-7 TRBV3-1 TGTGCCAGCAGCCCTACGTCGACAGGGGGCGAGCAGTACTTC CASSPTSTGGEQYF
- many TRBJ1-5 TRBV4-2 TGTGCCAGCAGCCAAGATTTGAGCCCCGCGAGGCCCCAGCATTTT CASSQDLSPARPQHF
TRBD1 many TRBJ1-1 TRBV19 TGTGCCAGTAGTTCACAGGGGCCCATGAACACTGAAGCTTTCTTT CASSSQGPMNTEAFF
- - TRBJ1-5 TRBV28 TGTGCCAGCAGGGAGCCAGGGCGCAATCAGCCCCAGCATTTT CASREPGRNQPQHF
- - TRBJ2-1 TRBV18 TGTGCCAGCTCACCATCAAACAGGGCTTTGCACAATGAGCAGTTCTTC CASSPSNRALHNEQFF
- many TRBJ2-3 TRBV14 TGTGCCAGCAGCCTCACAGATACGCAGTATTTT CASSLTDTQYF
- - TRBJ2-6 TRBV3-1 TGTGCCAGCAGCCTCTTCTCCTCTGGGGCCAACGTCCTGACTTTC CASSLFSSGANVLTF
TRBD1 many TRBJ1-2 TRBV5-4 TGTGCCAGCAGCTTGCCAGGGGGCGAGGTTAGCTATGGCTACACCTTC CASSLPGGEVSYGYTF
- many TRBJ2-1 TRBV7-9 TGTGCCAGCAGGGGAACGGACTATAGCCATGAGCAGTTCTTC CASRGTDYSHEQFF
TRBD2 - TRBJ2-3 TRBV11-2 TGTGCCAGCAGCGGTCTAGCGGCTAGCACAGATACGCAGTATTTT CASSGLAASTDTQYF
- few TRBJ2-2 TRBV7-7 TGTGCCAGCAGCTTTACAGAAAACACCGGGGAGCTGTTTTTT CASSFTENTGELFF
TRBD1 - TRBJ1-6 TRBV5-1 TGCGCCAGCAGCACCGGGACAGGATCTGGCAATTCACCCCTCCACTTT CASSTGTGSGNSPLHF
- few TRBJ2-5 TRBV12-3/TRBV12-4 TGTGCCAGCAGCCTGCGTGGCGGCCAAGAGACCCAGTACTTC CASSLRGGQETQYF
- few TRBJ1-2 TRBV20-1 TGCAGCCCGGGGGATCGTCAAGGGGGAAACTATGGCTACACCTTC CSPGDRQGGNYGYTF
- many TRBJ2-7 TRBV13 TGTGCCAGCAGCTTAGGAGTGGGGGGCGGCTACGAGCAGTACTTC CASSLGVGGGYEQYF
- few TRBJ2-7 TRBV20-1 TGCAGTGCTAGCGAGGGTGCCTACGAGCAGTACTTC CSASEGAYEQYF
- few TRBJ1-5 TRBV10-1 TGCGCCATTACAATCCGGGCTTGGGGGAATCAGCCCCAGCATTTT CAITIRAWGNQPQHF
- - TRBJ2-5 TRBV12-3/TRBV12-4 TGTGCCAGCAGTCCCACAGGGACTCACCCAACGGAGACCCAGTACTTC CASSPTGTHPTETQYF
- - TRBJ1-1 TRBV5-1 TGCGCCAGCAGCTTGGGGTCAGGCAGGGCCCGGACTGAAGCTTTCTTT CASSLGSGRARTEAFF
- many TRBJ1-6 TRBV7-2 TGTGCCAGCAGCTTAGCTAGGCATCCGGGGCCCCTCCACTTT CASSLARHPGPLHF
- - TRBJ1-5 TRBV7-2 TGTGCCAGCAGCCCAGACAGATTTAATCAGCCCCAGCATTTT CASSPDRFNQPQHF
- many TRBJ1-4 TRBV27 TGTGCCAGCAGTTTGAGTCAGGGAAATGAAAAACTGTTTTTT CASSLSQGNEKLFF
- many TRBJ2-3 TRBV18 TGTGCCAGCTCACCCCGGCGTGACCCCACAGATACGCAGTATTTT CASSPRRDPTDTQYF
TRBD1 many TRBJ2-7 TRBV20-1 TGCAGTGCTAGAGTGGGACAGGTGGACCACGAGCAGTACTTC CSARVGQVDHEQYF
- many TRBJ2-5 TRBV20-1 TGCAGTGCTAGACAGCTAGCCTTGGAGACCCAGTACTTC CSARQLALETQYF
- few TRBJ1-4 TRBV29-1 TGCAGCGTTGAAAGGAATGAAAAACTGTTTTTT CSVERNEKLFF
- many TRBJ2-1 TRBV2 TGTGCCAGCATCAACGCTCAACTAGAAGGGTCCTACAATGAGCAGTTCTTC CASINAQLEGSYNEQFF
- many TRBJ1-3 TRBV5-4 TGTGCCAGCAGGATCTCAGGAGGTGGGAGGAACACCATATATTTT CASRISGGGRNTIYF
- many TRBJ1-4 TRBV19 TGTGCCAGTAGTGCTCACAGCGGAACTAATGAAAAACTGTTTTTT CASSAHSGTNEKLFF
TRBD2 many TRBJ2-1 TRBV15 TGTGCCACCAGCAGAGGAGCCCTAGCGGGGGGACGGAATAATGAGCAGTTCTTC CATSRGALAGGRNNEQFF
- many TRBJ2-1 TRBV7-8 TGTGCCAGCAGCTTAGGGATCAATGAGCAGTTCTTC CASSLGINEQFF